The rows below give T cell receptor beta chains drawn from one sample of a study of OX40 agonist ivuxolimab in advanced cancers. The assay was immunoSEQ multiplex PCR, and TCRdb's table has in-frame clones only and misses some. The repertoire consists of 10,000 to 13,000 clones, with 80% occurring once and the leading ten covering about 14%. The source was CD4+ or CD8+ T cells sorted from blood, collected in a trial of the OX40 agonist ivuxolimab. The receptors originated from an adult with an advanced solid tumor such as melanoma, head and neck, liver or kidney cancer. Each CDR3 is given with its conserved first and last residue. D genes are given only for firm matches. Size is stated for part of the rows, as once, few or many counts, or as a class when the clone is expanded.

d_call: -; j_call: TRBJ2-6; v_call: TRBV7-6; clone_size: -; cdr3_nt: TGTGCCAGCAGCTTACCCGGGTCGTCCCAGAACTCTGGGGCCAACGTCCTGACTTTC; cdr3_aa: CASSLPGSSQNSGANVLTF
d_call: TRBD2; j_call: TRBJ2-1; v_call: TRBV4-1; clone_size: -; cdr3_nt: TGCGCCAGCAGCCAAGAGGGACTAGCGGGGGGAAGGAGGAGGAATGAGCAGTTCTTC; cdr3_aa: CASSQEGLAGGRRRNEQFF
d_call: TRBD2; j_call: TRBJ2-7; v_call: TRBV7-3; clone_size: -; cdr3_nt: TGTGCCAGCAGCCCTACTAGCGGGAAACTCTACGAGCAGTACTTC; cdr3_aa: CASSPTSGKLYEQYF
d_call: -; j_call: TRBJ2-1; v_call: TRBV7-2; clone_size: -; cdr3_nt: TGTGCCAGCAGCGCCTTAGCGAGCTCCTACAATGAGCAGTTCTTC; cdr3_aa: CASSALASSYNEQFF
d_call: -; j_call: TRBJ1-5; v_call: TRBV30; clone_size: -; cdr3_nt: TGTGCCTGGAAAGAAGTCCCTGGGGGTAATCAGCCCCAGCATTTT; cdr3_aa: CAWKEVPGGNQPQHF
d_call: -; j_call: TRBJ2-7; v_call: TRBV9; clone_size: -; cdr3_nt: TGTGCCAGCAGCGCGGGGACCAGAGGAGCCTACGAGCAGTACTTC; cdr3_aa: CASSAGTRGAYEQYF
d_call: -; j_call: TRBJ1-1; v_call: TRBV2; clone_size: few; cdr3_nt: TGTGCCAGCAGGTCAGGGTTGGAGAACACTGAAGCTTTCTTT; cdr3_aa: CASRSGLENTEAFF
d_call: -; j_call: TRBJ1-1; v_call: TRBV7-2; clone_size: once; cdr3_nt: TGTGCCAGCAGCTTAGGCCTGAGCACTGAAGCTTTCTTT; cdr3_aa: CASSLGLSTEAFF
d_call: TRBD2; j_call: TRBJ2-1; v_call: TRBV11-2; clone_size: -; cdr3_nt: TGTGCCAGCAGCTTAGCCCTCGGGGCGGGAGGGGAAGATGAGCAGTTCTTC; cdr3_aa: CASSLALGAGGEDEQFF
d_call: -; j_call: TRBJ2-7; v_call: TRBV19; clone_size: -; cdr3_nt: TGTGCCAGTTCAGCAGGGGACATCTACGAGCAGTACTTC; cdr3_aa: CASSAGDIYEQYF
d_call: -; j_call: TRBJ2-7; v_call: TRBV7-6; clone_size: -; cdr3_nt: TGTGCCAGCAGCAAAGCGGCGGGCCTCTCCTACGAGCAGTACTTC; cdr3_aa: CASSKAAGLSYEQYF
d_call: TRBD2; j_call: TRBJ2-1; v_call: TRBV29-1; clone_size: -; cdr3_nt: TGCAGCGTGGGACTAGCGGGGGGGCGGGACAATGAGCAGTTCTTC; cdr3_aa: CSVGLAGGRDNEQFF
d_call: TRBD2; j_call: TRBJ2-5; v_call: TRBV4-1; clone_size: -; cdr3_nt: TGCGCCAGCAGCCAAGCGGGACTAGCCCAAGAGACCCAGTACTTC; cdr3_aa: CASSQAGLAQETQYF
d_call: -; j_call: TRBJ1-2; v_call: TRBV6-6; clone_size: -; cdr3_nt: TGTGCCAGCAGTCCCACCTTGACAGTTAACTATGGCTACACCTTC; cdr3_aa: CASSPTLTVNYGYTF
d_call: -; j_call: TRBJ2-5; v_call: TRBV4-2; clone_size: -; cdr3_nt: TGTGCCAGCAGCCAAGAGCGCGGACCCGGGGAGACCCAGTACTTC; cdr3_aa: CASSQERGPGETQYF
d_call: TRBD1; j_call: TRBJ1-2; v_call: TRBV9; clone_size: -; cdr3_nt: TGTGCCAGCAGCGTAGAGATAGAACCGGGACAGCTAGGCGGCTACACCTTC; cdr3_aa: CASSVEIEPGQLGGYTF
d_call: TRBD2; j_call: TRBJ2-1; v_call: TRBV27; clone_size: few; cdr3_nt: TGTGCCAGCAGTTTATCGGGACTAGCGGGAGGATACATGTACAATGAGCAGTTCTTC; cdr3_aa: CASSLSGLAGGYMYNEQFF
d_call: -; j_call: TRBJ2-5; v_call: TRBV23-1; clone_size: -; cdr3_nt: TGCGCCAGCAGATTCCACAGCGGGCCTCAAGAGACCCAGTACTTC; cdr3_aa: CASRFHSGPQETQYF
d_call: TRBD2; j_call: TRBJ2-3; v_call: TRBV6-5; clone_size: -; cdr3_nt: TGTGCCAGCAGCTTACTAGCGGAGGGCGCAGATACGCAGTATTTT; cdr3_aa: CASSLLAEGADTQYF
d_call: -; j_call: TRBJ2-1; v_call: TRBV6-6; clone_size: -; cdr3_nt: TGTGCCAGCAGCTTACGGGTGAATGAGCAGTTCTTC; cdr3_aa: CASSLRVNEQFF
d_call: -; j_call: TRBJ2-3; v_call: TRBV9; clone_size: medium-sized; cdr3_nt: TGTGCCAGCAGCGTAGAGGATGGTAGCACAGATACGCAGTATTTT; cdr3_aa: CASSVEDGSTDTQYF
d_call: TRBD2; j_call: TRBJ2-2; v_call: TRBV4-2; clone_size: few; cdr3_nt: TGTGCCAGCAGCCACCCCATCGGGCGGGAGCGGGGCGGGGAGCTGTTTTTT; cdr3_aa: CASSHPIGRERGGELFF
d_call: -; j_call: TRBJ2-7; v_call: TRBV7-6; clone_size: -; cdr3_nt: TGTGCCAGCAGCTCGACTGAATACGAGCAGTACTTC; cdr3_aa: CASSSTEYEQYF
d_call: -; j_call: TRBJ2-7; v_call: TRBV7-9; clone_size: once; cdr3_nt: TGTGCCAGCAGCCCGGGGACCGAGCAGTACTTC; cdr3_aa: CASSPGTEQYF
d_call: -; j_call: TRBJ2-3; v_call: TRBV11-2; clone_size: once; cdr3_nt: TGTGCCAGCAGCTGGGACCCCGTCACAGATACGCAGTATTTT; cdr3_aa: CASSWDPVTDTQYF
d_call: -; j_call: TRBJ2-7; v_call: TRBV10-2; clone_size: -; cdr3_nt: TGCGCCAGCAGTGAGTCCTACGAGCAGTACTTC; cdr3_aa: CASSESYEQYF
d_call: TRBD1; j_call: TRBJ1-1; v_call: TRBV6-5; clone_size: -; cdr3_nt: TGTGCCAGCAGTTACCTGGGGACAGCTTCTGAAGCTTTCTTT; cdr3_aa: CASSYLGTASEAFF
d_call: -; j_call: TRBJ2-5; v_call: TRBV11-3; clone_size: -; cdr3_nt: TGTGCCAGCAGCTTAGGCGTGTTTAAGGGCGGGGAAGAGACCCAGTACTTC; cdr3_aa: CASSLGVFKGGEETQYF
d_call: -; j_call: TRBJ1-1; v_call: TRBV6-6; clone_size: -; cdr3_nt: TGTGCCAGCAGTCCGAGCGGGTACACTGAAGCTTTCTTT; cdr3_aa: CASSPSGYTEAFF
d_call: -; j_call: TRBJ2-5; v_call: TRBV6-5; clone_size: -; cdr3_nt: TGTGCCAGCAGTTACTTTGGTGGGGAGACCCAGTACTTC; cdr3_aa: CASSYFGGETQYF
d_call: -; j_call: TRBJ1-4; v_call: TRBV6-1; clone_size: -; cdr3_nt: TGTGCCAGCAGTGCGACAGGAAGAATGGGCGCAACTAATGAAAAACTGTTTTTT; cdr3_aa: CASSATGRMGATNEKLFF
d_call: TRBD2; j_call: TRBJ2-5; v_call: TRBV4-1; clone_size: -; cdr3_nt: TGCGCCAGCAGCCAAGAGTGGGGGAAAGCGGGAGGAGAGACCCAGTACTTC; cdr3_aa: CASSQEWGKAGGETQYF
d_call: -; j_call: TRBJ2-7; v_call: TRBV11-1; clone_size: -; cdr3_nt: TGTGCCAGCAGCACAGGACTGACTTACGAGCAGTACTTC; cdr3_aa: CASSTGLTYEQYF
d_call: -; j_call: TRBJ2-7; v_call: TRBV5-5; clone_size: -; cdr3_nt: TGTGCCAGCAGCTCAATCTCCTACGAGCAGTACTTC; cdr3_aa: CASSSISYEQYF
d_call: TRBD2; j_call: TRBJ2-3; v_call: TRBV7-6; clone_size: -; cdr3_nt: TGTGCCAGCAGCTCAACTAGCGGGATAGATACGCAGTATTTT; cdr3_aa: CASSSTSGIDTQYF
d_call: -; j_call: TRBJ1-1; v_call: TRBV4-2; clone_size: -; cdr3_nt: TGTGCCAGCAGCCAAGGGATGAACACTGAAGCTTTCTTT; cdr3_aa: CASSQGMNTEAFF
d_call: TRBD1; j_call: TRBJ1-2; v_call: TRBV9; clone_size: -; cdr3_nt: TGTGCCAGCAGCCCTAGGACAGGGAAAAGGAATGGCTACACCTTC; cdr3_aa: CASSPRTGKRNGYTF
d_call: -; j_call: TRBJ1-5; v_call: TRBV19; clone_size: -; cdr3_nt: TGTGCCGCGACAGGACCAAATCAGCCCCAGCATTTT; cdr3_aa: CAATGPNQPQHF
d_call: TRBD2; j_call: TRBJ2-7; v_call: TRBV10-3; clone_size: -; cdr3_nt: TGTGCCATCTTGGACACGGGGGGAGGGAGTTACGAGCAGTACTTC; cdr3_aa: CAILDTGGGSYEQYF
d_call: -; j_call: TRBJ1-2; v_call: TRBV20-1; clone_size: -; cdr3_nt: TGCAGTGCCAGGATCTATGGCTACACCTTC; cdr3_aa: CSARIYGYTF
d_call: TRBD1; j_call: TRBJ2-7; v_call: TRBV27; clone_size: -; cdr3_nt: TGTGCCAGCAGTCCCCTAGGACAGGACCAATTTGCCTACGAGCAGTACTTC; cdr3_aa: CASSPLGQDQFAYEQYF
d_call: -; j_call: TRBJ2-4; v_call: TRBV20-1; clone_size: -; cdr3_nt: TGCAGCTCGTCCGACAGAAACATTCAGTACTTC; cdr3_aa: CSSSDRNIQYF
d_call: TRBD2; j_call: TRBJ2-1; v_call: TRBV5-4; clone_size: -; cdr3_nt: TGTGCCAGCAGCTTTGGTGCGGGGGAGATCAATGAGCAGTTCTTC; cdr3_aa: CASSFGAGEINEQFF